This TCR beta chain originates from a study of shared clonotypes between healthy human individuals (dated by TCRdb to about 2020). Regarding the complete study: The cohort comprised a couple of women and three men aged 18 to 49 years. Per donor, three plates each were used for CD4 naive and CD4 memory, two for CD8 naive, and one for CD8 memory. Blood TCR repertoires of a handful of healthy adults were deeply sequenced to estimate repertoire size and the extent of clonotype sharing between individuals. Libraries were prepared and TCR repertoires were sequenced by different laboratories using diverse techniques, in order to increase sequencing depth and limit assay-specific biases. Leukapheresis yielded between about 0.94 and 8.9 billion PBMCs per donor. What the study reported, not specific to this receptor: Larger estimated clonotype richness was generally found for naive subsets than for memory subsets. Compared with non-shared clonotypes, clonotypes shared by all four sorted-subset donors had higher generation probabilities. Sampling was restricted to blood, and TCR repertoires in tissues likely differ from the TCR repertoires found in blood. Rarefaction of sorted-subset datasets indicated incomplete sequencing despite the large sequencing depth. Approximately 5% of naive CD4, 3.5% of naive CD8, approximately 2% of memory CD4, and 0.35% to 0.4% of memory CD8 clonotypes were shared across four donors. The genetic and exposure-history diversity represented was limited by the small number of donors. Based on pairwise subsampling, the degree of clonotype sharing among donors was expected to be affected by sequencing depth.

Using the deep immunoSEQ assay, multiplex PCR amplified TCR CDR3 regions from genomic DNA. Genomic DNA extracted from each cell subset was distributed evenly over all wells of several immunoSEQ 96-well plates, and each plate served as one replicate. Each replicate PCR for sorted subsets received 200 ng genomic DNA, equal to some 32,000 T cell genomes. The purified libraries were quantified using a Qubit 3.0 fluorometer, sized with a Bioanalyzer 2100, and then quantified again using the KAPA Library Quantification kit. Every immunoSEQ 96-well plate was sequenced on a dedicated single-read 150-cycle Illumina NextSeq 550 flow cell. In the authors' own workflow: Because the immunoSEQ output held only junctional sequences and lacked quality scores, the filtering could not match the filtering applied to full-length reads. Sequences were annotated with PyIR, a Python wrapper for IgBLAST v1.9, using IMGT germline references to assign V/J genes and CDR3. Reads were filtered out if the reads had weak V/J assignments (E-value above 1e-6), no CDR3, stop codons, out-of-frame junctions, or ambiguous translated residues. V3J clonotypes were defined as sequences sharing the same inferred V gene, J gene, and CDR3 amino acid sequence. To compute the percentage overlap between repertoires, the number of shared unique clonotypes was divided by the size of the smaller repertoire. Three approaches were used to assess repertoire richness: RTK rarefaction, the Chao1 estimator, and Recon v2.1 estimates of unobserved clonotypes. Generation probabilities for all TCRbeta clonotypes obtained by the gDNA method from four donors were computed using OLGA. The clones in this table, taken by TCRdb from immuneACCESS, are in-frame only. Not every clone is retained; where verified, under half of the shortfall comes from an unresolved V gene, and the cause of the rest is unknown. That table supplies the V and J calls and clone size; D and trimming were determined from the DNA. The sample yields approximately 740,000 clones; under 80% were counted once. The ten most abundant clones make up under 2% of the sample.

The donors were healthy, HIV-negative adults with no recently reported acute infections or vaccinations. Every donor was a Caucasian adult residing in Nashville, Tennessee, USA. CD4+ T cells were enriched by magnetic negative selection, after which naive cells were positively selected on CD45RA and the negative fraction was taken as the memory subset. Blood was collected by leukapheresis, and PBMCs were isolated by Ficoll-Histopaque density gradient centrifugation and then cryopreserved in liquid nitrogen vapor phase. Purity and quantity of every magnetically sorted T cell population were checked by analytical flow cytometry. From each sorted fraction, genomic DNA was isolated and quantified by UV absorbance on a Nanodrop 2000c. As concerns this clone: What antigen it recognizes has not been identified. No per-base quality is available; no much larger clone lies one base away.

The germline V gene gives CDR1 as SGHTS and CDR2 as YDEGEE. The CDR3 has 15 amino acids, counting the end cysteine and phenylalanine. The sequence is cut down to CDR3 DNA, 45 bases in frame from base 1. Trimming removed 6 bases from V and 5 bases from J; the gene matches leave 11 bases unexplained. Source material: memory CD4+ T cells sorted from blood. The cell subset or site label, read with the paper, signifies: CD45RA-negative fraction. The sequence links TRBV5-8 to TRBJ2-7; TRBD1 lines up with 10 middle nucleotides. This receptor was identified in a woman aged 25 to 39 in good health. The sequenced DNA: TGTGCCAGCAACTACCCCGGGACAGGGGAAAACGAGCAGTACTTC. This is translated as CASNYPGTGENEQYF.